This T cell receptor (beta chain) comes out of a study of CD8+ T cells in alopecia areata. CDR1 and CDR2 (germline): SGDLS, YYNGEE. The CDR3 contains 14 residues. After removal of 3 bases from V and 1 base from J, the junction contained 2 bases not matched to a gene. RNA was extracted and reverse transcribed into cDNA as the sequencing template. Assay used: immunoSEQ multiplex PCR; TCRdb lists only in-frame clones, some missing. The sample has roughly 100,000 clones, around 50% seen once. The rearrangement uses TRBV9 and TRBJ1-1, with 8 positions matching TRBD1. This sequence was found in a human donor in good health. The sequenced material came from CD4+ T cells sorted from blood. The CDR3 DNA sequence: TGTGCCAGCAGCGGGACAGGGAAGAACACTGAAGCTTTCTTT. The encoded protein is CASSGTGKNTEAFF.